This T cell receptor (beta chain) derives from a study of control samples from healthy donors and cancer patients. Assay used: immunoSEQ multiplex PCR; TCRdb lists only in-frame clones, some missing. The sample gives 110,000 to 150,000 clones, about nine tenths of which show up once; approximately 8.6% is in the top ten. Germline CDR1 LNHDA, CDR2 SQIVND (reference sequence). V shed 5 bases, J shed 0 bases, and the junction held 8 bases outside the gene matches. The CDR3 loop spans 16 amino acids. Material: blood. The rearrangement links TRBV19 to TRBJ2-3; 7 bases map to TRBD2. The TCR originated in a woman younger than 45 in good health. CDR3 loop: CASSPTSPLSTDTQYF. CDR3 DNA: TGTGCCAGTAGTCCGACTAGCCCTTTGAGCACAGATACGCAGTATTTT.